Here is one T cell receptor (beta chain) with its context. Amplified regions were TCR beta CDR3 sequences from RNA transcripts. During a first-round RT-PCR of the TCR CDR3, the HTBI primer set was used. TCRdb called the multiplex PCR reads again in MiXCR, with one record for every CDR3 protein. The table records 27,000 or so distinct CDR3 sequences, nearly 45% of them present only once. CDR3 size: 12 residues. The germline V gene has CDR1 MDHEN and CDR2 SYDVKM. Trimming removed 2 bases from V and 5 bases from J, with 6 bases in between. The sample comes from a study of T cells in Graves' hyperthyroidism and ophthalmopathy. A patient was excluded if there was uncontrolled infection, other autoimmune disease, pregnancy or lactation.

Sequencing used blood. The chain combines TRBV28 with TRBJ2-5; D remains ambiguous. The origin of this receptor is a woman in her twenties or thirties with Graves' hyperthyroidism. Written as DNA, the CDR3 is TGTGCCAGCAGTTTAGGGTTGGAGACCCAGTACTTC. It is translated as CASSLGLETQYF.